This T cell receptor (beta chain) is from a study of graft-versus-host responses after intestinal transplantation. Study-wide points: The study found high graft-versus-host to host-versus-graft clonal ratios in allografts of patients with graft-donor T cell macrochimerism.

Generated by immunoSEQ multiplex PCR, the TCRdb table keeps only in-frame clones and is missing some. Of tens of thousands of clones detected, 90% to 95% appear once; the ten largest clones hold more than 0.2%. Germline V gene sequence: CDR1 LGHNA, CDR2 YSLEER. This CDR3 spans 18 amino acids. V dropped 1 base and J dropped 8 bases, with 24 bases sitting between them. In its sample, this clone was seen once. The antigen is not known. Here the sequenced sample was unstimulated CD8+ T cells sorted from spleen or lymph node cells, taken before transplant. The clonotype was recovered from a human donor who was the organ donor for an intestinal transplant. This sequence joins TRBV4-3 and TRBJ2-1; D is possibly TRBD2 (6 bases). The CDR3 is CASSQAFPAAGKFDEQFF. In DNA form, the CDR3 reads TGCGCCAGCAGCCAAGCCTTTCCCGCGGCGGGGAAATTCGATGAGCAGTTCTTC.